This T cell receptor (beta chain) was found in a study of T cells after yellow fever vaccination. Germline V gives CDR1 DFQATT, CDR2 SNEGSKA (reference sequence). V was cut by 0 bases and J by 3 bases, with 6 bases left in between. The CDR3 length is 12 residues. As TCR cDNA was made by 5'RACE template switching, a universal primer site and UMIs were added. One entry per CDR3 protein results from TCRdb running MiXCR on the 5' RACE reads. The sample lists 100,000 to 150,000 distinct CDR3 sequences, roughly 9% occurring once. Study results and caveats: Overall, a small share of clonotypes was seen in both CD4 and CD8 compartments. Abundant clonotypes from the bulk population could contaminate FACS-sorted repertoires. Most clones from primary vaccination resurfaced after the booster (about 95% CD4, 75% to 90% CD8).

Worth noting for this clonotype: Antigen specificity is unknown.

The receptor was isolated from a man between 18 and 29 years old who received the YFV17D yellow fever vaccine. The chain has TRBV20-1 and TRBJ2-7; D is undetermined. The material sequenced was CD8+ T cells sorted from PBMCs, taken on the day of the yellow fever booster vaccination. Here the CDR3 reads CSARDHGYEQYF. For the CDR3, the DNA is TGCAGTGCTAGAGATCATGGCTACGAGCAGTACTTC.